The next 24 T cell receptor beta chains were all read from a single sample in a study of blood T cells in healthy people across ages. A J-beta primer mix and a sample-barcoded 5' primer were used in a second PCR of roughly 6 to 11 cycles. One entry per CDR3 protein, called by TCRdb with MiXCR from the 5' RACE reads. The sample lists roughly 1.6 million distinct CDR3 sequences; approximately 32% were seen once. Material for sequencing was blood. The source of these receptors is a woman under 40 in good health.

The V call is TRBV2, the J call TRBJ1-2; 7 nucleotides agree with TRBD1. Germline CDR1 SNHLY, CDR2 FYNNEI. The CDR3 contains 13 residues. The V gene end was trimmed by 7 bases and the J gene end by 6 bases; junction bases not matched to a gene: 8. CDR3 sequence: CASTLLGGDGYTF. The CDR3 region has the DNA TGTGCCAGCACCCTTCTAGGGGGCGATGGCTACACCTTC.

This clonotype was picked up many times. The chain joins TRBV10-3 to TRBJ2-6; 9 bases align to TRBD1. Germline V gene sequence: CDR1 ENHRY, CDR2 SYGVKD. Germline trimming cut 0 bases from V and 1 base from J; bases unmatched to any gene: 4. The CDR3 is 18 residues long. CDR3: CAISESRQGVSGANVLTF. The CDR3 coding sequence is TGTGCCATCAGTGAGTCTCGACAGGGGGTATCTGGGGCCAACGTCCTGACTTTC.

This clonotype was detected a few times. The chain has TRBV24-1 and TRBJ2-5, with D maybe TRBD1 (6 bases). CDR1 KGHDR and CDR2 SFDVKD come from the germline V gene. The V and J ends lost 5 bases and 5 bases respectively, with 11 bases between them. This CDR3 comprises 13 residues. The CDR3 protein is CATSAAGVETQYF. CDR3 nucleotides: TGTGCCACCAGTGCGGCAGGGGTGGAGACCCAGTACTTC.

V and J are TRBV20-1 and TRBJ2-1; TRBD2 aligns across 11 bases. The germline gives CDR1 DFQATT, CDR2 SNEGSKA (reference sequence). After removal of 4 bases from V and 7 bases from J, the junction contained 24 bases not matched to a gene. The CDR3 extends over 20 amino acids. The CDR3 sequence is CSAMGALRLKTSGKINEQFF. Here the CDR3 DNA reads TGCAGTGCTATGGGCGCCCTCAGACTTAAGACTAGCGGGAAAATAAATGAGCAGTTCTTC.

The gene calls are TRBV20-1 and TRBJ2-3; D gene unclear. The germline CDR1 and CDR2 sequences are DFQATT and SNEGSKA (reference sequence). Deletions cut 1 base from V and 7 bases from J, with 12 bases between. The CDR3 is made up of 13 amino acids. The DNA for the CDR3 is TGCAGTGCTAGAGTCAACGTTCTGAATACGCAGTATTTT. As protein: CSARVNVLNTQYF.

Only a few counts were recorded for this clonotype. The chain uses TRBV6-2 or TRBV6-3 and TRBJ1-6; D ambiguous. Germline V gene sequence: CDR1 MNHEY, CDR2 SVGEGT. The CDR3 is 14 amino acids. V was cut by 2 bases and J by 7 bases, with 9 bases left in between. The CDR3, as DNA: TGTGCCAGCAGTTACGAACGGAGAAATTCACCCCTCCACTTT. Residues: CASSYERRNSPLHF.

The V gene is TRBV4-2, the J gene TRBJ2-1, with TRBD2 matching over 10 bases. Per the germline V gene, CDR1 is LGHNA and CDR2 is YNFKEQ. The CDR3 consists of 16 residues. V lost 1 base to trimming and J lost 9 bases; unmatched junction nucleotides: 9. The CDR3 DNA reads TGTGCCAGCAGCCAAGCCGGGACTAGCGTTGGAGGTGAGCAGTTCTTC. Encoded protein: CASSQAGTSVGGEQFF.

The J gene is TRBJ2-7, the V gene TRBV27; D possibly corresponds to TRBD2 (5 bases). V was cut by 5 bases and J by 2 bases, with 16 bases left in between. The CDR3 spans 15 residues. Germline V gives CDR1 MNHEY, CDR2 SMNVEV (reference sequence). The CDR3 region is CASSSGRPPAYEQYF. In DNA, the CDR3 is TGTGCCAGCAGTAGCGGACGGCCCCCGGCCTACGAGCAGTACTTC.

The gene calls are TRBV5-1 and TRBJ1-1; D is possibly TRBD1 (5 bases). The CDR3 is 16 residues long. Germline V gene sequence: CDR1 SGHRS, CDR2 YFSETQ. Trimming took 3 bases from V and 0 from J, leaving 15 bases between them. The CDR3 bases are TGCGCCAGCAGCTCTGGAGAGCAGGGTATGAACACTGAAGCTTTCTTT. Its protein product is CASSSGEQGMNTEAFF.

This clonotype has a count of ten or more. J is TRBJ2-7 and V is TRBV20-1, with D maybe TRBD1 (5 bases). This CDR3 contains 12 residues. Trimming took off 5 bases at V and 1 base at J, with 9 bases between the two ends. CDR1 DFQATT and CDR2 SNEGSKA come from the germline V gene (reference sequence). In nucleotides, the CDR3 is TGCAGTGCTCTCGACAGATCCTACGAGCAGTACTTC. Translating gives CSALDRSYEQYF.

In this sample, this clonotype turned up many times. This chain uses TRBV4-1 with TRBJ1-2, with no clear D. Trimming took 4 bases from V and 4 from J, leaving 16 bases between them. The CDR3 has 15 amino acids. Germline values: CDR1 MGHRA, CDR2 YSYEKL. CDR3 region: CASSPRERGAYGYTF. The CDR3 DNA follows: TGCGCCAGCAGCCCCCGTGAGCGGGGTGCCTATGGCTACACCTTC.

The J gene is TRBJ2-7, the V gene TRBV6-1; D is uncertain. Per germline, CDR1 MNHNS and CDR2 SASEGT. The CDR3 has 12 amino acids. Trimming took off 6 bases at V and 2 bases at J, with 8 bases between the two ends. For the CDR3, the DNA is TGTGCCAGCAGGGCACACACCTACGAGCAGTACTTC. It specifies CASRAHTYEQYF.

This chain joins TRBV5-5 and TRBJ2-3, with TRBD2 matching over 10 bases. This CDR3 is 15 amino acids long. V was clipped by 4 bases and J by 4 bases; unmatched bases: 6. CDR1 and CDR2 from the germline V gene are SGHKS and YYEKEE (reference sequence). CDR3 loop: CASSTGLATADTQYF. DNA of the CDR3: TGTGCCAGCAGCACGGGACTAGCGACCGCAGATACGCAGTATTTT.

The CDR3: CASSKKRETQYF. CDR3 in DNA: TGTGCCAGCAGTAAAAAACGGGAGACCCAGTACTTC. The chain employs TRBV28 and TRBJ2-7; D gene ambiguous. Judging by the DNA end, TRBJ2-5 fits better; the J call may be wrong. The CDR3 contains 12 residues. Looked up from germline, CDR1 is MDHEN and CDR2 is SYDVKM.

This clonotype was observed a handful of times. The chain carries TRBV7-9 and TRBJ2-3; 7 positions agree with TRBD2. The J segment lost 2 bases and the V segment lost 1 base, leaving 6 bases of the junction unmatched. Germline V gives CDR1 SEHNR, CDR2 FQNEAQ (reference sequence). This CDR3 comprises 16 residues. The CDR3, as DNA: TGTGCCAGCAGCTTAGGCTCGCGGGGGAACACAGATACGCAGTATTTT. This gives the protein CASSLGSRGNTDTQYF.

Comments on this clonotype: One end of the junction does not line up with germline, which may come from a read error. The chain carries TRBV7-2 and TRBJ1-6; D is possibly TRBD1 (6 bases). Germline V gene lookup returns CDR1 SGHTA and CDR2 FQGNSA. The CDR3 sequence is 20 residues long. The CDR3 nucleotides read TGTGCCAGCAGCTTAGCGGGGGCCGGAATGCTTAGCTCCTATAATTCACCCCTCCGCTTT. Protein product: CASSLAGAGMLSSYNSPLRF.

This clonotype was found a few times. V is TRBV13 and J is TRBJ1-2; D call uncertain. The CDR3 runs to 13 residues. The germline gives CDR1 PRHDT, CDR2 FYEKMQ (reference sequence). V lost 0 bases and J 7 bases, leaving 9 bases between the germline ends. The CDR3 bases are TGTGCCAGCAGCTTAGGGATCGCCGGTGGCTACACCTTC. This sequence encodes CASSLGIAGGYTF.

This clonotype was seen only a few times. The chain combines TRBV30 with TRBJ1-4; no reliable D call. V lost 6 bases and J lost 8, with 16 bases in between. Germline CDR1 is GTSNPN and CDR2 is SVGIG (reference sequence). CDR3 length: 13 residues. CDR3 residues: CACQIHEGEKLFF. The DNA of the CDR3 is TGTGCCTGCCAAATACATGAAGGAGAAAAACTGTTTTTT.

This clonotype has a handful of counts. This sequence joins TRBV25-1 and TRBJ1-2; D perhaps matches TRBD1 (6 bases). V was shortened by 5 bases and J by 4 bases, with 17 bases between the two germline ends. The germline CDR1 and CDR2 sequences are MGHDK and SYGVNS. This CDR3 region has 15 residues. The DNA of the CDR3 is TGTGCCAGCAGTCACGGGGGTGAGGGGGTCTATGGCTACACCTTC. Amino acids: CASSHGGEGVYGYTF.

The DNA for the CDR3 is TGTGCCAGCAGAGATATAGGACAAGGATCCGGGGAGCTGTTTTTT. The encoded protein is CASRDIGQGSGELFF. The rearrangement joins TRBV12-3 or TRBV12-4 to TRBJ2-2; possibly TRBD1 for D (5 bases). Between the trimmed V and J ends, which lost 6 bases and 6 bases, there was a span of 17 bases. CDR3 size: 15 residues.

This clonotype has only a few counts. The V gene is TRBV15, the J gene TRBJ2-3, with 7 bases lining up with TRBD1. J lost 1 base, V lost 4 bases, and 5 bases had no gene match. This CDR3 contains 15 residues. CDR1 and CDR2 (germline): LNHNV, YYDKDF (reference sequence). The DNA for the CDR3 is TGTGCCACCAGCACAAGGACAGGAGGCACAGATACGCAGTATTTT. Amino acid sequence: CATSTRTGGTDTQYF.

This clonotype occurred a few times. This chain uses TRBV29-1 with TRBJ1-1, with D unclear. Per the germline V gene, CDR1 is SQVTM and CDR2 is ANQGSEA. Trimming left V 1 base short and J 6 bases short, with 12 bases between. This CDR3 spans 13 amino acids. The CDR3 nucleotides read TGCAGCGTTGAAGTCGTGCAGTTCGCTGAAGCTTTCTTT. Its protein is CSVEVVQFAEAFF.

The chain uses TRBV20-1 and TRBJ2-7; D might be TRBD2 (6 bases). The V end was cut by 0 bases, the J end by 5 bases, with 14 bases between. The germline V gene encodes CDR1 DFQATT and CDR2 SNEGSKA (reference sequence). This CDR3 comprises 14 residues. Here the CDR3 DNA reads TGCAGTGCTAGAGAGCGTTCTGGAGGGAACGAGCAGTACTTC. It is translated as CSARERSGGNEQYF.

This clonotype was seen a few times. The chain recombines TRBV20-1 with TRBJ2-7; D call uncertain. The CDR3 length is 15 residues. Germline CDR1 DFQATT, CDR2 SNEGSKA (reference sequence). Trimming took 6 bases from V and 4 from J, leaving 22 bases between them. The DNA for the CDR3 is TGCAGTGCCCTAGACACCGACCGGGTGGGTTACGAGCAGTACTTC. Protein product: CSALDTDRVGYEQYF.